The 20 T cell receptor beta chains below were found in one sample sequenced in a study of T cells in Graves' hyperthyroidism and ophthalmopathy. What was amplified from RNA transcripts were TCR beta CDR3 regions. The TCR CDR3 first-round RT-PCR relied on the HTBI primer set. Each CDR3 protein gets one entry after TCRdb re-called the multiplex PCR reads with MiXCR. This table holds roughly 400,000 distinct CDR3 sequences, 15% to 17% found once. What was sequenced was blood. These receptors all come from a woman younger than 30 with Graves' hyperthyroidism that later progressed to Graves' ophthalmopathy.

This clonotype was counted many times. This chain uses TRBV6-1 with TRBJ2-7; D may be TRBD1 (5 bases). The CDR3 is made up of 13 amino acids. Germline CDR1 and CDR2: MNHNS and SASEGT. The V and J ends lost 4 bases and 2 bases respectively, with 9 bases between them. The DNA for the CDR3 is TGTGCCAGCAGTGCAGGGAACCCCTACGAGCAGTACTTC. Translating it yields CASSAGNPYEQYF.

The chain links TRBV5-1 to TRBJ2-6; either TRBD1 or TRBD2 may supply D (5 bases each). Trimming cost V 0 bases and J 8 bases, with 9 bases left between them. The CDR3 spans 14 residues. Germline-derived CDR1 and CDR2 are SGHRS and YFSETQ. The CDR3 protein is CASSLEGTPNVLTF. CDR3 nucleotides: TGCGCCAGCAGCTTGGAAGGGACCCCCAACGTCCTGACTTTC.

The chain recombines TRBV20-1 with TRBJ2-7; 8 bases are shared with TRBD1. Per germline, CDR1 DFQATT and CDR2 SNEGSKA (reference sequence). After removal of 3 bases from V and 3 bases from J, the junction contained 25 bases not matched to a gene. The CDR3 consists of 20 residues. The CDR3: CSARTPGPVQGGLSRYEQYF. Written as DNA, the CDR3 is TGCAGTGCTAGGACCCCTGGACCGGTACAGGGGGGACTCTCTCGCTACGAGCAGTACTTC.

About this clonotype itself: A much larger clone lies a single base off, so this may be a read error. V and J are TRBV3-1 and TRBJ2-7; D uncertain. The CDR3 contains 14 residues. V was shortened by 1 base and J by 5 bases, with 12 bases between the two germline ends. CDR1 is LGHDT, CDR2 YNNKEL, per germline (reference sequence). The CDR3 loop is CASSQVGPSDEQYF. In nucleotides, the CDR3 is TGTGCCAGCAGCCAAGTTGGGCCATCCGACGAGCAGTACTTC.

The chain combines TRBV5-1 with TRBJ1-1, with D perhaps TRBD1 (5 bases). From germline, CDR1 is SGHRS and CDR2 YFSETQ. Between the trimmed V and J ends, which lost 0 bases and 7 bases, there was a span of 13 bases. This CDR3 has 14 amino acids. The CDR3 DNA reads TGCGCCAGCAGCTTGGAACGGGGACCTATTGAAGCTTTCTTT. Amino acid sequence: CASSLERGPIEAFF.

As concerns this clonotype: Just one base apart from a much larger clone, this may be a read error. The chain has TRBV29-1 and TRBJ2-1; D call uncertain. Germline assignment: CDR1 SQVTM and CDR2 ANQGSEA. Deletions cut 6 bases from V and 2 bases from J, with 11 bases between. This CDR3 is built from 13 residues. The CDR3 sequence is CSVANGAYNEQFF. CDR3 DNA: TGCAGCGTAGCTAACGGAGCCTACAATGAGCAGTTCTTC.

This chain connects TRBV7-2 to TRBJ1-6; 8 bases map to TRBD1. The CDR3 totals 16 residues. The V and J ends lost 4 bases and 9 bases, in that order; junction bases with no gene match: 11. In germline, CDR1 is SGHTA, CDR2 FQGNSA. The CDR3 nucleotides are TGTGCCAGCAGCTACCGGACAGGGACCGGAGGTTCACCCCTCCACTTT. Its translation: CASSYRTGTGGSPLHF.

This clonotype was found many times. The chain employs TRBV5-1 and TRBJ2-5; 10 positions agree with TRBD2. CDR3 length equals 16 residues. CDR1 is SGHRS and CDR2 is YFSETQ in the germline V gene. After removal of 0 bases from V and 4 bases from J, the junction contained 6 bases not matched to a gene. The CDR3 reads CASSLAGTSVPETQYF. CDR3 nucleotide sequence: TGCGCCAGCAGCTTGGCCGGGACTAGCGTCCCAGAGACCCAGTACTTC.

This clonotype occurred many times. The chain joins TRBV30 to TRBJ2-2, with D unresolved. Deletions cut 5 bases from V and 4 bases from J, with 11 bases between. CDR3 length: 13 amino acids. Germline V gene lookup returns CDR1 GTSNPN and CDR2 SVGIG (reference sequence). DNA for the CDR3: TGTGCCTGGGACCACTTGTTCACCGGGGAGCTGTTTTTT. Protein: CAWDHLFTGELFF.

This clonotype was counted at least ten times. This rearrangement joins TRBV5-1 to TRBJ2-7; 7 bases fit TRBD1. V gave up 0 bases and J gave up 0 bases; unmatched junction bases: 9. Germline CDR1 is SGHRS and CDR2 is YFSETQ. This CDR3 contains 17 residues. The CDR3 is CASSLGDSWASSYEQYF. The CDR3 DNA sequence: TGCGCCAGCAGCTTGGGGGACAGCTGGGCAAGCTCCTACGAGCAGTACTTC.

Remarks on this clonotype: Germline is not matched at one junction end, which may reflect a read error. This rearrangement joins TRBV27 to TRBJ2-7, with D possibly matching TRBD1 (5 bases). The CDR3 consists of 12 residues. Looked up from germline, CDR1 is MNHEY and CDR2 is SMNVEV (reference sequence). The CDR3 DNA reads TGTGCCAGCAGTTTAAGGGGTCACGAGCACTACTTC. It codes for CASSLRGHEHYF.

The genes are TRBV19 and TRBJ1-5, with a tentative D call TRBD1 (6 bases). This CDR3 has 15 residues. The V end lost 3 bases, the J end lost 5 bases, and 14 bases lay between the germline ends. CDR1 and CDR2 (germline): LNHDA, SQIVND (reference sequence). DNA for the CDR3: TGTGCCAGTAGTATTTCGGGGGCAATACATCAGCCCCAGCATTTT. It codes for CASSISGAIHQPQHF.

Remarks on this clonotype: A much larger clonotype is one base distant, so this may be a read error. CDR3 sequence reads: CTSRPRGATGELFF. The CDR3 coding sequence is TGTACCAGCAGGCCCCGGGGGGCCACCGGGGAGCTGTTTTTT. The chain carries TRBV2 and TRBJ2-2, with D possibly being TRBD2 (7 bases). Germline CDR1 and CDR2: SNHLY and FYNNEI. The CDR3 is made up of 14 amino acids.

CDR3 in DNA: TGTGCCAGCAGCTTAGCGAGGAAAAACATTCAGTACTTC. Amino acid sequence: CASSLARKNIQYF. The chain combines TRBV7-9 with TRBJ2-4; D uncertain. The CDR3 sequence is 13 residues long. Trimming took off 0 bases at V and 4 bases at J, with 4 bases between the two ends. The germline V gene encodes CDR1 SEHNR and CDR2 FQNEAQ (reference sequence).

At least ten counts were recorded for this clonotype. The chain carries TRBV6-2 or TRBV6-3 and TRBJ2-5, with TRBD1 matching 10 bases. This CDR3 comprises 15 residues. Trimming removed 7 bases from V and 5 bases from J; junction bases left unmatched: 10. Germline V gene sequence: CDR1 MNHEY, CDR2 SVGEGT. CDR3 loop: CASTPAGQGYETQYF. CDR3 nucleotides: TGTGCCAGCACCCCCGCGGGACAGGGGTATGAGACCCAGTACTTC.

This clonotype was observed many times. The rearrangement joins TRBV12-3 or TRBV12-4 to TRBJ2-1, with a weak D call TRBD2 (5 bases). Trimming removed 3 bases at V and 5 bases at J, with 14 bases between. The CDR3 extends over 15 amino acids. As DNA, the CDR3 is TGTGCCAGCAGTTTTGTGTTCGGACTGGACAATGAGCAGTTCTTC. This encodes CASSFVFGLDNEQFF.

At least ten counts were recorded for this clonotype. The chain joins TRBV6-1 to TRBJ1-2; 8 nucleotides line up with TRBD1. Germline V lookup: CDR1 MNHNS, CDR2 SASEGT. This CDR3 is built from 13 residues. The ends lost 6 bases at V and 8 bases at J; junction bases unmatched: 8. The CDR3 coding sequence is TGTGCCAGCAGGCAAGGACAGGGAGGCGGCTACACCTTC. It codes for CASRQGQGGGYTF.

J is TRBJ2-1 and V is TRBV19; 10 nucleotides line up with TRBD2. The CDR3 consists of 16 residues. Trimming cost V 7 bases and J 4 bases; bases outside gene matches: 10. CDR1 LNHDA and CDR2 SQIVND come from the germline V gene (reference sequence). This CDR3 reads CASKQAGLAFYNEQFF. In DNA form, the CDR3 reads TGTGCCAGTAAACAAGCGGGACTAGCGTTTTACAATGAGCAGTTCTTC.

This clonotype showed up many times. The chain is built from TRBV20-1 and TRBJ2-1, with 7 bases identical to TRBD2. This CDR3 has 18 residues. V was clipped by 3 bases and J by 1 base; unmatched bases: 15. Germline V gives CDR1 DFQATT, CDR2 SNEGSKA (reference sequence). In nucleotides, the CDR3 is TGCAGTGCTAGGGGCCGTGGCGGGAGAAGGGTTTCCTACAATGAGCAGTTCTTC. Protein sequence: CSARGRGGRRVSYNEQFF.

In the case of this clonotype: The junction departs from the called germline gene at one end, perhaps through a read error. The V call is TRBV7-7, the J call TRBJ2-5; D is undetermined. Per the germline V gene, CDR1 is SSHAT and CDR2 is FNYEAQ (reference sequence). CDR3 length: 13 residues. CDR3 amino acids: CASSLSPSKTQYF. As DNA, the CDR3 is TGTGCTAGCAGCTTATCTCCCTCAAAGACCCAGTACTTC.